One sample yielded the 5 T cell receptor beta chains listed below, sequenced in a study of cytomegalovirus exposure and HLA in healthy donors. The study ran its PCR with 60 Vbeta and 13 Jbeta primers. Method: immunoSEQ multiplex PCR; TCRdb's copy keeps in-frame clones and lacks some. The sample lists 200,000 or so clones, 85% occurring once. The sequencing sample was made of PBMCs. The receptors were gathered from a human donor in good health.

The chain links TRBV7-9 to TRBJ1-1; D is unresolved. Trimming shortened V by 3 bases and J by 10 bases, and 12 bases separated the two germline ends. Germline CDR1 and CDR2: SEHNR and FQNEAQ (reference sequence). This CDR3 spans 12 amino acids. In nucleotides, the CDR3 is TGTGCCAGCAGCTTGCAGCCCTGGAGAGCTTTCTTT. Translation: CASSLQPWRAFF. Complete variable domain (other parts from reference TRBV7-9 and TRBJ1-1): DTGVSQNPRHKITKRGQNVTFRCDPISEHNRLYWYRQTLGQGPEFLTYFQNEAQLEKSRLLSDRFSAERPKGSFSTLEIQRTEQGDSAMYLCASSLQPWRAFFGQGTRLTVV.

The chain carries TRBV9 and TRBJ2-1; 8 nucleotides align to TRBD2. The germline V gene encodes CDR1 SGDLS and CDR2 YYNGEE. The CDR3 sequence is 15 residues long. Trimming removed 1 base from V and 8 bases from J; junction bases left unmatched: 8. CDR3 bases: TGTGCCAGCAGCGTAAGTCGGACTAGCTTCTATGAGCAGTTCTTC. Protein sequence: CASSVSRTSFYEQFF.

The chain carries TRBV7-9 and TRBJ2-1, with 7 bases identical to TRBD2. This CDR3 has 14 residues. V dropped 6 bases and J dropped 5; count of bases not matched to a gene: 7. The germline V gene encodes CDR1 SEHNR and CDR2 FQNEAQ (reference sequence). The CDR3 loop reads CASSPSGTHNEQFF. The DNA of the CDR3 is TGTGCCAGCAGTCCAAGCGGGACCCACAATGAGCAGTTCTTC.

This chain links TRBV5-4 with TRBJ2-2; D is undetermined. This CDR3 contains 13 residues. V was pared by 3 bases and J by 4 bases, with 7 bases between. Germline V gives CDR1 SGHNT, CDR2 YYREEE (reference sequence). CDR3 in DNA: TGTGCCAGCAGCTCCCAATTCACCGGGGAGCTGTTTTTT. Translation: CASSSQFTGELFF.

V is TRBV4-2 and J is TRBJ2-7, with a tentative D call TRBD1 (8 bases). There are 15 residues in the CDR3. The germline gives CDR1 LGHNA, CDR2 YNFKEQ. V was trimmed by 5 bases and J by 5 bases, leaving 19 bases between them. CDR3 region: CASSLDRGLSDEQYF. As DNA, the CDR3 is TGTGCCAGCAGCTTAGACAGGGGACTATCAGACGAGCAGTACTTC.